A selection of T cell receptor beta chains follows, all from one sample in a study of blood T cell repertoires in COVID-19. The method was immunoSEQ multiplex PCR; TCRdb's version includes in-frame clones alone and lacks a portion of them. The sample records about 180,000 clones, about 80% being singletons. Sequencing was carried out using peripheral blood. These receptor sequences come from a man between 65 and 85 years old with active or convalescent COVID-19. The CDR3 runs from the conserved cysteine through the conserved F or W. Each record gives: V gene, D gene, J gene, clone size, CDR3 DNA, CDR3 protein. D genes are given only for firm matches. Size is stated for part of the rows, as once, few or many counts, or as a class when the clone is expanded.

TRBV5-5	TRBD1	TRBJ1-5	few	TGTGCCAGCAGCTTAGGGACAGGGTCATATAGCAATCAGCCCCAGCATTTT	CASSLGTGSYSNQPQHF
TRBV6-5	.	TRBJ1-4	.	TGTGCCAGCAGTAGTGCGGGGCCCCGGCGGGAAAAACTGTTTTTT	CASSSAGPRREKLFF
TRBV6-5	TRBD1	TRBJ1-5	.	TGTGCCAGCAACCCCAGGGGGCTGGGGGGTCAGCCCCAGCATTTT	CASNPRGLGGQPQHF
TRBV7-9	TRBD1	TRBJ2-2	few	TGTGCCAGCAGCCCCAGGGCAGGGGGCTTTACCGGGGAGCTGTTTTTT	CASSPRAGGFTGELFF
TRBV3-1/TRBV3-2	.	TRBJ1-3	.	TGTGCCAGCAGCTACGAGGGGGGGTTGGGAAACACCATATATTTT	CASSYEGGLGNTIYF
TRBV18	.	TRBJ1-1	.	TGTGCCAGCTCACCACGGGGCGGGGGAAACACTGAAGCTTTCTTT	CASSPRGGGNTEAFF
TRBV4-2	TRBD2	TRBJ2-1	.	TGTGCCAGCAGCCAACTAGCGGGGGGCTACAATGAGCAGTTCTTC	CASSQLAGGYNEQFF
TRBV18	TRBD1	TRBJ1-1	.	TGTGCCAGCCGACCGCAGGGGGACACTGAAGCTTTCTTT	CASRPQGDTEAFF
TRBV6-6	.	TRBJ2-3	.	TGTGCCAGCAGTCCTCGCGTCGGAGGGACAGATACGCAGTATTTT	CASSPRVGGTDTQYF
TRBV7-9	.	TRBJ1-2	many	TGTGCCAGCAGTCTTCCCGGAGGGACGTTTGGCTACACCTTC	CASSLPGGTFGYTF
TRBV29-1	.	TRBJ1-3	.	TGCAGCGTTGCGGCAGGGGTTGGAAACACCATATATTTT	CSVAAGVGNTIYF
TRBV4-3	TRBD1	TRBJ2-2	few	TGCGCCAGCAGCCAAGTGAGGAACAGGGGATTATCCGGGGAGCTGTTTTTT	CASSQVRNRGLSGELFF
TRBV29-1	.	TRBJ1-2	.	TGCAGCGTTGTTTGGGGGGGCAACTATGGCTACACCTTC	CSVVWGGNYGYTF
TRBV10-3	.	TRBJ1-2	.	TGTGCCATCAGCCCCGGAGATGGGTATGGCTACACCTTC	CAISPGDGYGYTF
TRBV5-1	.	TRBJ2-1	.	TGCGCCAGCCTCGCAGAGGGAACCTACAATGAGCAGTTCTTC	CASLAEGTYNEQFF
TRBV5-4	TRBD2	TRBJ2-3	.	TGTGCCAGCAGCTTAGGTAGCGGGGGAGGCACAGATACGCAGTATTTT	CASSLGSGGGTDTQYF
TRBV7-9	TRBD1	TRBJ1-2	.	TGTGCCAGCAGCCGACCTCAATCGACAGGGAACGGGGGCTACACCTTC	CASSRPQSTGNGGYTF
TRBV7-7	TRBD2	TRBJ2-2	.	TGTGCCAGCAGCTTAGCAGCGGGGGGGCCCACCGGGGAGCTGTTTTTT	CASSLAAGGPTGELFF
TRBV12-3/TRBV12-4	.	TRBJ2-1	.	TGTGCCAGCAGTAAGGGTCTGAGGGATGAGCAGTTCTTC	CASSKGLRDEQFF